This T cell receptor beta chain was found in a study of cytomegalovirus exposure and HLA in healthy donors. The primer mix had 60 Vbeta and 13 Jbeta primers. This table comes from immunoSEQ multiplex PCR, and its TCRdb copy is limited to in-frame clones, with some not included. The repertoire holds roughly 200,000 clones, with roughly 78% as singletons. Study outcomes and limitations: The likely explanation for a cluster of highly shared sequence variants was sequencing artifact. It emerged from a later analysis that several of the most significant clusters appeared to be linked to common viral pathogens. Solely CMV serostatus was available to characterize immune exposure. Sequences of the TCR beta chain were said to predict the HLA-A and HLA-B alleles of most subjects accurately.

On this clone: Its matching antigen is unknown.

This CDR3 has 14 residues. Trimming pared 4 bases from V and 4 bases from J, leaving 14 bases between. The V gene's germline CDR1 is SGHDN and CDR2 FVKESK. The material sequenced was PBMCs. The chain uses TRBV14 and TRBJ2-7; D is perhaps TRBD1 (6 bases). The source of this sequence is a girl under 18 in good health and CMV-seropositive. The CDR3 loop reads CASSRRGSLYEQYF. The CDR3 DNA is TGTGCCAGCAGCCGCAGGGGATCTCTTTACGAGCAGTACTTC.